Detailed here is one T cell receptor beta chain. This sample was taken from a study of CD8+CD57+ T cells in acquired aplastic anemia. Only patients with CD8+CD57+ cell expansion on flow cytometry were chosen for sequencing. CDR3 and TCR beta VDJ profiling relied on a genomic DNA template. TCRdb analysed the reads with MiXCR anew, one entry per CDR3 protein. The table records about 98,000 distinct CDR3 sequences, about 63% of them present only once. This CDR3 region has 15 residues. In germline, CDR1 is SGHVS, CDR2 FQNEAQ. The V segment lost 7 bases and the J segment 4 bases; nucleotides outside the gene matches: 10.

The TCR was taken from a human donor with aplastic anemia. Material for sequencing was sorted CD4+, CD8+, or CD8+CD57+ T cells (not recorded which) from PBMCs. The chain has TRBV7-8 and TRBJ1-2, with TRBD1 matching over 9 bases. The CDR3 DNA is TGTGCCAGCACCGAGGTCGGGACAGGGATCTATGGCTACACCTTC. Amino acid sequence: CASTEVGTGIYGYTF.